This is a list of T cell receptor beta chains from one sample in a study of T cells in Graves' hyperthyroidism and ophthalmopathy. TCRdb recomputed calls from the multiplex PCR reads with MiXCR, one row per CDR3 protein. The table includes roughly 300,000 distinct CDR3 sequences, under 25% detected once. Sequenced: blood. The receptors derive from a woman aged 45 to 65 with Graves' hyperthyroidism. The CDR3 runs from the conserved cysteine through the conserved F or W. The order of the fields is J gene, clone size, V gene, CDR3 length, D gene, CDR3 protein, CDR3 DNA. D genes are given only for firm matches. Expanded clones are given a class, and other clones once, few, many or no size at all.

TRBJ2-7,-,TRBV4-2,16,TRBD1,CASSPHPGQSPYEQYF,TGTGCCAGCAGCCCTCATCCGGGACAGAGTCCCTACGAGCAGTACTTC
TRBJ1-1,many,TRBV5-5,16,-,CASSLSSRGENTEAFF,TGTGCCAGCAGCTTGAGTTCCCGGGGGGAGAACACTGAAGCTTTCTTT
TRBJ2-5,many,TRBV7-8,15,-,CASSLGLLNGETQYF,TGTGCCAGCAGCTTAGGTCTTCTAAATGGAGAGACCCAGTACTTC
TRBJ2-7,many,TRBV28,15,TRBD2,CASSPGTSGRYEQYF,TGTGCCAGCAGTCCGGGGACTAGCGGGAGGTACGAGCAGTACTTC
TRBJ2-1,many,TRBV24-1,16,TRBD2,CATSDPAGDGYNEQFF,TGTGCCACCAGTGACCCTGCGGGGGACGGGTACAATGAGCAGTTCTTC
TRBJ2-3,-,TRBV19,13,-,CASSYLGTDTQYF,TGTGCCAGTAGCTACCTCGGCACAGATACGCAGTATTTT
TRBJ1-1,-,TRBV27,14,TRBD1,CASSFQGVVTEAFF,TGCGCCAGCAGTTTTCAGGGGGTCGTCACTGAAGCTTTCTTT
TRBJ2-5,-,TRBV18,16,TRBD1,CASSPSGTGVRGDQYF,TGTGCCAGCTCACCCTCCGGGACAGGGGTCCGGGGGGACCAGTACTTC
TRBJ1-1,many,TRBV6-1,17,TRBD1,CASSALGTGGKDTEAFF,TGTGCCAGCAGTGCGCTCGGGACAGGGGGCAAGGACACTGAAGCTTTCTTT
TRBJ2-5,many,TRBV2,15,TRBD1,CASSARTGGQETQYF,TGTGCCAGCAGTGCCCGGACAGGGGGACAAGAGACCCAGTACTTC
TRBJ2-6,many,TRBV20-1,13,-,CSARAAGANVLTF,TGCAGTGCTAGAGCGGCTGGGGCCAACGTCCTGACTTTC
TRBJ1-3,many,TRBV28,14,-,CASSKGGTGNTIYF,TGTGCCAGCAGTAAAGGGGGGACTGGAAACACCATATATTTT
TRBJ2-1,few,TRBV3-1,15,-,CASSQASGTSDEQFF,TGTGCCAGCAGCCAAGCCTCCGGGACCTCTGACGAGCAGTTCTTC
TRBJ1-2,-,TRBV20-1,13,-,CSARDLVQAWNTF,TGCAGTGCTAGAGATCTTGTGCAGGCATGGAACACCTTC
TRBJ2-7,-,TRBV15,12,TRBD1,CATSRDRGEQYF,TGTGCCACCAGCAGGGACAGGGGGGAGCAGTACTTC
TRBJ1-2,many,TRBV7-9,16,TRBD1,CASSLVWTGVNYGYTF,TGTGCCAGCAGCTTAGTTTGGACAGGGGTTAACTATGGCTACACCTTC
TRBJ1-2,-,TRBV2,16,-,CASMEGRRTRYYGYTF,TGTGCCAGCATGGAAGGTAGACGAACTAGATACTATGGCTACACCTTC
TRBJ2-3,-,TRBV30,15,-,CAWGGRDGGTDTQYF,TGTGCCTGGGGGGGGCGGGATGGGGGCACAGATACGCAGTATTTT
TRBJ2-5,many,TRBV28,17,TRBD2,CASSGASGSLVTETQYF,TGTGCCAGCAGTGGGGCTAGCGGGAGTCTAGTAACAGAGACCCAGTACTTC
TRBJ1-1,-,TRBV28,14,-,CAGSLRGGNTEAFF,TGTGCCGGCAGTTTACGGGGGGGGAACACTGAAGCTTTCTTT
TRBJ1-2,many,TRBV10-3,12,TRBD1,CAIGTDIYGYTF,TGTGCCATCGGGACAGACATCTATGGCTACACCTTC
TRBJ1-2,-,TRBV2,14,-,CASSERTPDYGYTF,TGTGCCAGCAGTGAAAGAACACCTGACTATGGCTACACCTTC
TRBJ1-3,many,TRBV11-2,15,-,CASSLVKWAGDTIYF,TGTGCCAGCAGCTTAGTGAAGTGGGCTGGGGACACCATATATTTT
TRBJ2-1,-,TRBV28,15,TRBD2,CASREAGRLYNEQFF,TGTGCCAGCAGGGAAGCGGGACGGCTGTACAATGAGCAGTTCTTC
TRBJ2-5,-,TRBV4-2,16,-,CASSQDPGTLEETQYF,TGTGCCAGCAGCCAAGACCCAGGGACACTGGAAGAGACCCAGTACTTC
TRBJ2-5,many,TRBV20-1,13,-,CSAVGREQETQYF,TGCAGTGCGGTTGGACGGGAACAAGAGACCCAGTACTTC
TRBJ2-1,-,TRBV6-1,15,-,CASSGGAASYNEQFF,TGTGCCAGCAGTGGGGGCGCAGCTTCCTACAATGAGCAGTTCTTC
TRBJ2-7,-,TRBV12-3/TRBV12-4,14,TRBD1,CASGPTGGAGEQYF,TGTGCCAGCGGGCCGACAGGGGGCGCGGGCGAGCAGTACTTC
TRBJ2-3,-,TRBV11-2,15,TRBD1,CASSTQGASTDTQYF,TGTGCCAGCAGCACTCAGGGGGCGAGCACAGATACGCAGTATTTT
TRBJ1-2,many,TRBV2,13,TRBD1,CASRGQGAYGYTF,TGTGCCAGCAGGGGACAGGGGGCCTATGGCTACACCTTC
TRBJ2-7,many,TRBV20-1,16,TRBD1,CSARESTGPSPYEQYF,TGCAGTGCTAGAGAATCGACAGGGCCCTCTCCCTACGAGCAGTACTTC
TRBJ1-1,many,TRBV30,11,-,CAWIWWDQAFF,TGTGCCTGGATTTGGTGGGACCAAGCTTTCTTT
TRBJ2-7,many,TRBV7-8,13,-,CASSSRTLLEQYF,TGTGCCAGCAGCTCCAGGACCCTACTCGAGCAGTACTTC
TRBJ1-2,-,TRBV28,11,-,CASRWVGGYTF,TGTGCCAGTAGATGGGTGGGTGGCTACACCTTC